Shown below are 5 T cell receptor beta chains from a single sample sequenced in a study of T cells after yellow fever vaccination. One entry per CDR3 protein, called by TCRdb with MiXCR from the 5' RACE reads. This table holds some 300,000 distinct CDR3 sequences, approximately 12% found once. The sequences come from CD4+ T cells sorted from PBMCs, collected 45 days after the yellow fever booster vaccination. The receptors stem from a man younger than 35 who received the YFV17D yellow fever vaccine.

This clonotype was observed a few times. CDR3 sequence: CASSQEGGSSREVQFF. Written as DNA, the CDR3 is TGCGCCAGCAGCCAAGAGGGAGGATCCAGCCGGGAGGTGCAGTTCTTC. This chain uses TRBV4-1 with TRBJ2-1, with TRBD2 identical over 7 bases. The V and J ends lost 0 bases and 12 bases, in that order; junction bases with no gene match: 14. Germline V gives CDR1 MGHRA, CDR2 YSYEKL. The CDR3 covers 16 residues.

This chain links TRBV5-1 with TRBJ1-4, with a tentative D call TRBD1 (5 bases). Germline lookup yields CDR1 SGHRS and CDR2 YFSETQ. The CDR3 loop spans 14 amino acids. V gave up 5 bases and J gave up 5 bases, with 13 bases separating them. In DNA form, the CDR3 reads TGCGCCAGCAGACGGGACGTAGCGAATGAAAAACTGTTTTTT. This gives the protein CASRRDVANEKLFF.

This clonotype was counted only a few times. V is TRBV11-3 and J is TRBJ2-2; D gene ambiguous. Germline lookup yields CDR1 SGHNT and CDR2 YENEEA. The CDR3 length is 13 residues. Trimming stripped 1 base from V and 7 bases from J, with 7 bases between. CDR3 amino acids: CASSLARVGELFF. In DNA form, the CDR3 reads TGTGCCAGCAGCTTAGCCCGGGTCGGGGAGCTGTTTTTT.

The J gene is TRBJ1-1, the V gene TRBV4-1, with D unclear. The CDR3 is 15 amino acids. Germline loops: CDR1 MGHRA, CDR2 YSYEKL. Trimming cost V 1 base and J 1 base, with 10 bases left between them. CDR3 protein: CASSQAITPNTEAFF. The CDR3 DNA is TGCGCCAGCAGCCAAGCCATCACCCCGAACACTGAAGCTTTCTTT.

The table lists this clonotype with a few counts. CDR3 protein: CASSQAGGNKQFF. The CDR3 DNA reads TGTGCCAGCAGCCAAGCGGGGGGGAATAAGCAGTTCTTC. This chain joins TRBV14 and TRBJ2-1; 8 bases align to TRBD2. The trim removed 1 base at V and 11 bases at J, leaving 4 bases unmatched. The germline V gene has CDR1 SGHDN and CDR2 FVKESK. The CDR3 runs 13 residues.